This T cell receptor (beta chain) was retrieved from a study of beta chain features in type 1 diabetes. This clone was counted only a few times. TCRB transcripts that were expressed got sequenced, as all of the isolated RNA had been reverse transcribed. The protocol was immunoSEQ multiplex PCR, while the TCRdb copy is restricted to in-frame clones and leaves out a portion. The sample lists around 340,000 clones; approximately 8% were seen once. The CDR3 length is 15 residues. V was trimmed by 3 bases and J by 0 bases, leaving 9 bases between them. Looked up from germline, CDR1 is SGHTA and CDR2 is FQGNSA.

The TCR was taken from a woman aged 18-29 years in good health. Sequencing was done on a sample of central memory CD4+ T cells from blood. This chain joins TRBV7-2 and TRBJ2-4; D remains unclear. In DNA, the CDR3 is TGTGCCAGCAGCTTGTTCGAATCAGCCAAAAACATTCAGTACTTC. It yields the protein CASSLFESAKNIQYF.